This TCR beta chain was recorded in a study of blood T cell repertoires in COVID-19. Study summary: T cells, B-cell-depleted T cells, or PBMCs provided the cDNA or gDNA that served as material.

The Seattle patients joined while their infection was active and were tracked longitudinally afterward. The length of the CDR3 is 12 residues. Deletions cut 7 bases from V and 7 bases from J, with 13 bases between. Measured with immunoSEQ multiplex PCR; TCRdb has only the in-frame clones, and not every one. The sample has about 440,000 clones, about 87% seen once. The chain carries TRBV12-3 or TRBV12-4 and TRBJ1-2, with D uncertain. Sequences were obtained from peripheral blood. This sequence originates from a woman aged 45-65 years with COVID-19, enrolled during active disease. CDR3: CASIQPGSGYTF. CDR3 DNA: TGTGCCAGCATTCAACCGGGAAGTGGCTACACCTTC.